A single sample gave rise to the 19 T cell receptor beta chains below, sequenced in a study of cytomegalovirus exposure and HLA in healthy donors. Measured with immunoSEQ multiplex PCR; TCRdb has only the in-frame clones, and not every one. The data hold fewer than 250,000 clones, with 65% to 85% observed a single time. The sequenced sample was PBMCs. The receptors were sampled from a woman aged 25 to 45 in good health and CMV-seropositive.

This sequence joins TRBV29-1 and TRBJ1-3, with a tentative D call TRBD1 (5 bases). The V and J ends lost 4 bases and 2 bases respectively, with 15 bases between them. The germline gives CDR1 SQVTM, CDR2 ANQGSEA. The CDR3 length is 15 residues. The CDR3 DNA reads TGCAGCGTTGTGTCCGGGACCCATACTGGAAACACCATATATTTT. As protein: CSVVSGTHTGNTIYF.

This clone was seen ten or more times. This chain connects TRBV28 to TRBJ2-1; 10 bases are a match to TRBD2. The CDR3 length is 16 residues. The trim removed 5 bases at V and 1 base at J, leaving 5 bases unmatched. Germline CDR1 and CDR2: MDHEN and SYDVKM. CDR3 amino acids: CASSTLAGVSYNEQFF. Written as DNA, the CDR3 is TGTGCCAGCAGTACCCTAGCGGGAGTGTCCTACAATGAGCAGTTCTTC.

This clone has at least ten counts. The same CDR3 also results from other DNA sequences found in this sample. The rearrangement links TRBV5-1 to TRBJ2-2; 8 bases are shared with TRBD1. V lost 2 bases to trimming and J lost 2 bases; unmatched junction nucleotides: 2. The CDR3 extends over 15 amino acids. CDR1 is SGHRS, CDR2 YFSETQ, per germline. The CDR3 region has the DNA TGCGCCAGCAGCTTCAGGGGGCCCAACACCGGGGAGCTGTTTTTT. Residues: CASSFRGPNTGELFF.

This clone was recorded a few times. Germline is not matched at one junction end, which may reflect a read error. The rearrangement joins TRBV5-1 to TRBJ2-4, with 7 positions matching TRBD2. The CDR3 has 16 amino acids. From germline, CDR1 is SGHRS and CDR2 YFSETQ. As DNA, the CDR3 is TGCGCCAGCAGCCAACGCGGGGGTGATGGCAAAAGCATTCAGTACTTC. It specifies CASSQRGGDGKSIQYF.

The gene calls are TRBV19 and TRBJ2-7, with D perhaps TRBD2 (6 bases). Between the trimmed V and J ends, which lost 7 bases and 7 bases, there was a span of 23 bases. CDR1 and CDR2 (germline): LNHDA, SQIVND (reference sequence). The CDR3 is 15 amino acids. The CDR3 is CASTPTGVTRSEQYF. The CDR3 nucleotides are TGTGCCAGTACCCCCACGGGGGTAACAAGGTCGGAGCAGTACTTC.

The rearrangement joins TRBV5-1 to TRBJ1-1, with D uncertain. Between the trimmed V and J ends, which lost 0 bases and 5 bases, there was a span of 11 bases. CDR1 SGHRS and CDR2 YFSETQ come from the germline V gene. The CDR3 length is 14 residues. The CDR3 coding sequence is TGCGCCAGCAGCTTGGAATCGGGAGGGACTGAAGCTTTCTTT. Amino acids: CASSLESGGTEAFF. The full variable domain, its missing parts supplied by reference TRBV5-1 and TRBJ1-1, is KAGVTQTPRYLIKTRGQQVTLSCSPISGHRSVSWYQQTPGQGLQFLFEYFSETQRNKGNFPGRFSGRQFSNSRSEMNVSTLELGDSALYLCASSLESGGTEAFFGQGTRLTVV.

The rearrangement links TRBV19 to TRBJ2-6, with TRBD1 matching over 7 bases. With V trimmed by 5 bases and J by 0 bases, 4 bases remained unmatched. This CDR3 has 16 residues. Germline CDR1 is LNHDA and CDR2 is SQIVND (reference sequence). In DNA, the CDR3 is TGTGCCAGTAGTTCACAGGGGCTCTCTGGGGCCAACGTCCTGACTTTC. This translates into CASSSQGLSGANVLTF.

This chain links TRBV30 with TRBJ2-7, with 8 bases that match TRBD2. Germline V gives CDR1 GTSNPN, CDR2 SVGIG (reference sequence). This CDR3 contains 14 residues. V was clipped by 6 bases and J by 0 bases; unmatched bases: 7. The CDR3 reads CACPVAGSSYEQYF. In DNA, the CDR3 is TGTGCCTGTCCTGTAGCGGGGTCCTCCTACGAGCAGTACTTC.

This clone was detected only once. The gene calls are TRBV25-1 and TRBJ1-1, with TRBD1 matching 7 bases. Unmatched junction bases numbered 10, after V lost 5 bases and J lost 1 base. CDR1 MGHDK and CDR2 SYGVNS come from the germline V gene. CDR3 length: 16 residues. CDR3 protein: CASSKRGPQQNTEAFF. CDR3 DNA: TGTGCCAGCAGTAAAAGGGGGCCACAGCAGAACACTGAAGCTTTCTTT.

This chain links TRBV6-1 with TRBJ1-1, with D unresolved. V was trimmed by 2 bases and J by 6 bases, leaving 13 bases between them. This CDR3 contains 14 residues. CDR1 is MNHNS, CDR2 SASEGT, per germline. The CDR3 DNA reads TGTGCCAGCAGTGAAAGGGCCGATCGGGCTGAAGCTTTCTTT. This translates into CASSERADRAEAFF.

This clone was observed once. This chain connects TRBV29-1 to TRBJ2-7, with 9 bases aligning to TRBD1. Per germline, CDR1 SQVTM and CDR2 ANQGSEA. This CDR3 is built from 14 residues. Trimming at V came to 6 bases and at J to 4 bases, leaving 10 bases not matched to a gene. The CDR3 loop reads CSVTGTGMSYEQYF. CDR3 in DNA: TGCAGCGTGACCGGGACAGGGATGTCGTACGAGCAGTACTTC.

This sequence joins TRBV11-2 and TRBJ1-2; D is possibly TRBD1 (5 bases). Looked up from germline, CDR1 is SGHAT and CDR2 is FQNNGV. The CDR3 is made up of 13 amino acids. Trimming pared 5 bases from V and 7 bases from J, leaving 14 bases between. This chain's CDR3 is CASSASGTSGYTF. The CDR3 DNA reads TGTGCCAGCAGCGCCTCCGGGACGAGTGGCTACACCTTC.

The J gene is TRBJ1-2, the V gene TRBV27; no firm D call. The CDR3 sequence is 14 residues long. Per germline, CDR1 MNHEY and CDR2 SMNVEV (reference sequence). V was pared by 4 bases and J by 2 bases, with 11 bases between. Here the CDR3 reads CASSSSTNNYGYTF. CDR3 sequence (DNA): TGTGCCAGCAGTTCTAGCACAAACAACTATGGCTACACCTTC.

This rearrangement joins TRBV7-6 to TRBJ1-2, with 9 bases lining up with TRBD1. Germline lookup yields CDR1 SGHVS and CDR2 FNYEAQ. The trim removed 4 bases at V and 5 bases at J, leaving 5 bases unmatched. There are 14 residues in the CDR3. CDR3 region: CASSSDRGEYGYTF. CDR3 in DNA: TGTGCCAGCAGCTCGGACAGGGGCGAATATGGCTACACCTTC. Full variable domain (rest looked up from reference TRBV7-6 and TRBJ1-2): GAGVSQSPRYKVTKRGQDVALRCDPISGHVSLYWYRQALGQGPEFLTYFNYEAQQDKSGLPNDRFSAERPEGSISTLTIQRTEQRDSAMYRCASSSDRGEYGYTFGSGTRLTVV.

This rearrangement joins TRBV4-1 to TRBJ1-2, with TRBD1 as a possible D gene (5 bases). V dropped 0 bases and J dropped 4 bases, with 12 bases sitting between them. The germline V gene encodes CDR1 MGHRA and CDR2 YSYEKL. The CDR3 is made up of 15 amino acids. The CDR3 sequence: CASSQERQPIYGYTF. CDR3 nucleotides: TGCGCCAGCAGCCAAGAAAGACAGCCAATCTATGGCTACACCTTC.

The table lists this clone with a count of one. The V call is TRBV30, the J call TRBJ1-1; 7 bases match TRBD1. This CDR3 contains 14 residues. Germline assignment: CDR1 GTSNPN and CDR2 SVGIG (reference sequence). V was clipped by 2 bases and J by 7 bases; unmatched bases: 10. The CDR3 nucleotides read TGTGCCTGGAGTCCTTCGACAGGGTCTAATGAAGCTTTCTTT. Encoded protein: CAWSPSTGSNEAFF.

The rearrangement joins TRBV27 to TRBJ2-2; 11 nucleotides match TRBD2. V shed 0 bases and J 5 bases; nucleotides not matched to a gene: 5. This CDR3 is 17 amino acids long. Germline-derived CDR1 and CDR2 are MNHEY and SMNVEV (reference sequence). CDR3 region: CASSLSIAGGPTGELFF. CDR3 sequence (DNA): TGTGCCAGCAGTTTATCGATAGCGGGAGGGCCGACCGGGGAGCTGTTTTTT.

The table lists this clone with a count of one. V gene TRBV2 combines with J gene TRBJ2-5, with 8 bases fitting TRBD2. This CDR3 region has 13 residues. V shed 7 bases and J 4 bases; nucleotides not matched to a gene: 5. CDR1 is SNHLY and CDR2 is FYNNEI in the germline V gene. CDR3 in DNA: TGTGCCAGCAACTTAGCGGGAACAGAGACCCAGTACTTC. Translated: CASNLAGTETQYF.

The chain has TRBV27 and TRBJ2-6; D gene ambiguous. The germline V gene encodes CDR1 MNHEY and CDR2 SMNVEV (reference sequence). Trimming stripped 2 bases from V and 4 bases from J, with 9 bases between. This CDR3 contains 15 residues. The CDR3 DNA follows: TGTGCCAGCAGTTTAGATGCTCCCGGGGCCAACGTCCTGACTTTC. This encodes CASSLDAPGANVLTF.